This T cell receptor (beta chain) was captured in a study of blood T cell repertoires in COVID-19. Across the study: The samples span acute and convalescent COVID-19 from the United States, Italy and Spain. Sources were T cells, B-cell-depleted T cells, or PBMCs; the material itself was cDNA or gDNA.

V dropped 3 bases and J dropped 2; count of bases not matched to a gene: 1. The CDR3 loop spans 15 amino acids. Germline V CDR1 and CDR2: SGHTA, FQGNSA. Researchers sorted participants into cohorts using their self-reported clinical history. In the study's own analysis: By means of reference gene primer amplification, nucleated cell counts were estimated. Method: immunoSEQ multiplex PCR; TCRdb's copy keeps in-frame clones and lacks some. Clone size and V and J calls were adopted from that table, with D and trimming inferred from the DNA. This sample has 300,000 to 350,000 clones; 86% occur once, and the top ten carry approximately 4.6%.

This TCR derives from a woman in her forties with acute COVID-19. The chain employs TRBV7-2 and TRBJ2-6; 7 positions match TRBD1. The sequenced sample was PBMCs or T cells enriched from blood (not recorded which). The CDR3 DNA reads as TGTGCCAGCAGCTTCGACAGGGCTGGGGCCAACGTCCTGACTTTC. Its protein is CASSFDRAGANVLTF.